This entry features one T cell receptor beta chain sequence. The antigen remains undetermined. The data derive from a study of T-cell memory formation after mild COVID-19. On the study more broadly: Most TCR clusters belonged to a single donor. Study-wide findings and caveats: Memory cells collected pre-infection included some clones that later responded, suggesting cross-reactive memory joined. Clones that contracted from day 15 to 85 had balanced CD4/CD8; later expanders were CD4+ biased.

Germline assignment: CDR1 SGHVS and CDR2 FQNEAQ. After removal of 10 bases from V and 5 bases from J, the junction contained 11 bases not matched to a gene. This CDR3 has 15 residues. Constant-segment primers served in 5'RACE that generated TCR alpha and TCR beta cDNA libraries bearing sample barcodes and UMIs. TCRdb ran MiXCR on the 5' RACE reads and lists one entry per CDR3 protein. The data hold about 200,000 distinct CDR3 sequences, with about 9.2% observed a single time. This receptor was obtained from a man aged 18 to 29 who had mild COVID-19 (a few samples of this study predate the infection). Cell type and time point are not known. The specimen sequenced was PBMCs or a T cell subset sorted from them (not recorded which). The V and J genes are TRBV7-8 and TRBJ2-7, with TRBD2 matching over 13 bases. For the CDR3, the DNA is TGTGCCACCTGGGGGACTAGCGGGATGTTTAACGAGCAGTACTTC. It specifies CATWGTSGMFNEQYF.